One and the same sample provided the 15 T cell receptor beta chains below, sequenced in a study of monozygotic twins with inflammatory bowel disease. TCRdb derives one entry per CDR3 protein from the 5' RACE reads, leaving out DNA. The sample table includes a few hundred thousand distinct CDR3 sequences. Sequencing was carried out using blood. The receptor set was obtained from a human donor with ulcerative colitis or Crohn's disease, or a healthy co-twin of an affected twin (not recorded which).

J is TRBJ2-1 and V is TRBV11-3. The germline V gene encodes CDR1 SGHNT and CDR2 YENEEA. The CDR3 runs 14 residues. This CDR3 reads CASSLTGSYNEQFF.

V and J are TRBV18 and TRBJ2-3; TCRdb's D gene call, TRBD2, goes unchecked for lack of DNA. The V gene's germline CDR1 is KGHSH and CDR2 LQKENI. This CDR3 spans 16 amino acids. CDR3 region: CASSPVTSGGGDTQYF. The variable domain in full, with the rest retrieved from reference TRBV18 and TRBJ2-3, is NAGVMQNPRHLVRRRGQEARLRCSPMKGHSHVYWYRQLPEEGLKFMVYLQKENIIDESGMPKERFSAEFPKEGPSILRIQQVVRGDSAAYFCASSPVTSGGGDTQYFGPGTRLTVL.

The J gene is TRBJ1-6, the V gene TRBV12-3 or TRBV12-4; the D call from TCRdb, TRBD1, cannot be confirmed without DNA. This CDR3 contains 14 residues. The CDR3 here is CASSPPGHNSPLHF.

CDR3 region: CASTSPGRGRTEAFF. V usage is TRBV6-1 and J usage is TRBJ1-1; absent DNA, TCRdb's TRBD1 call cannot be checked. Germline CDR1 MNHNS, CDR2 SASEGT. There are 15 residues in the CDR3.

The J gene is TRBJ2-3, the V gene TRBV5-4; TCRdb names TRBD2, which stays unverified in the absence of DNA. This CDR3 comprises 15 residues. Germline V gene lookup returns CDR1 SGHNT and CDR2 YYREEE (reference sequence). CDR3 loop: CASSRSSGNTDTQYF.

This sequence joins TRBV12-3 or TRBV12-4 and TRBJ2-1; the D call of TRBD1 rests on TCRdb alone, since no DNA is present to check it. There are 15 residues in the CDR3. The CDR3 protein is CASSPGTGTYNEQFF.

The CDR3 spells CASYSQAFGSYEQYF. This chain uses TRBV6-1 with TRBJ2-7; TCRdb indicates TRBD2, and absent DNA this call remains unverified. CDR1 is MNHNS and CDR2 is SASEGT in the germline V gene. The CDR3 covers 15 residues.

This rearrangement joins TRBV7-2 to TRBJ2-1. The CDR3 extends over 17 amino acids. Germline values: CDR1 SGHTA, CDR2 FQGNSA. The CDR3 sequence is CASSLVFRPNSYNEQFF.

This sequence joins TRBV6-2 or TRBV6-3 and TRBJ2-1; TCRdb's assignment of TRBD2 cannot be checked, as there is no DNA. The germline V gene encodes CDR1 MNHEY and CDR2 SVGEGT. The CDR3 length is 17 residues. The CDR3 protein is CASSYSKASGSYNEQFF.

The chain links TRBV5-1 to TRBJ1-1; the D call of TRBD1 rests on TCRdb alone, since no DNA is present to check it. CDR1 is SGHRS, CDR2 YFSETQ, per germline. The CDR3 contains 12 residues. The CDR3: CASSTQGIEAFF.

The genes are TRBV7-2 and TRBJ1-1; TCRdb's D call, TRBD1, is unchecked because there is no DNA. There are 14 residues in the CDR3. Germline V gene lookup returns CDR1 SGHTA and CDR2 FQGNSA. The CDR3 reads CASSQGHANTEAFF.

The rearrangement links TRBV3-1 to TRBJ1-2; TCRdb calls TRBD1, which cannot be checked without DNA. Germline CDR1 and CDR2: LGHDT and YNNKEL (reference sequence). The CDR3 extends over 15 amino acids. The CDR3 here is CASSHLDRGRRGYTF.

J is TRBJ2-7 and V is TRBV5-5. The CDR3 consists of 12 residues. Germline V CDR1 and CDR2: SGHKS, YYEKEE (reference sequence). This chain's CDR3 is CASSRTDYEQYF.

The rearrangement links TRBV28 to TRBJ1-4; TCRdb's D gene call, TRBD1, goes unchecked for lack of DNA. Germline V gene data show CDR1 as MDHEN and CDR2 as SYDVKM. The CDR3 is 18 amino acids. This CDR3 is CASSSRTGGFSTNEKLFF.

The V and J genes are TRBV29-1 and TRBJ2-3. The germline gives CDR1 SQVTM, CDR2 ANQGSEA. The CDR3 has 11 residues. CDR3 protein: CSVRVGDTQYF.